This T cell receptor (beta chain) was retrieved from a study of beta chain features in type 1 diabetes. The study, taken as a whole, reports: No resolution was reached here on whether HLA type influences TCRB rearrangement. Among patients with Type 1 diabetes, TCRB CDR3s were moderately but significantly shorter in every one of the four CD4+ subsets.

CD4+ naive, central memory, regulatory and stem cell-like memory subsets were isolated by sorting on CD45RO/CCR7/CD25/CD127/CD95/CD27. In all sorted populations, purity surpassed 98%. Expressed TCRB transcripts were sequenced after all isolated RNA was converted to cDNA. Deep immunoSEQ sequencing covered naive, central memory and regulatory T cell samples. Measured with immunoSEQ multiplex PCR; TCRdb has only the in-frame clones, and not every one. The table lists a few hundred thousand clones, about 24% of them singletons. The CDR3 extends over 12 amino acids. In germline, CDR1 is MNHEY, CDR2 SVGAGI. The V end was cut by 10 bases, the J end by 3 bases, with 12 bases between. Of note for this clone: Its target is not known.

Sequencing was carried out using naive CD4+ T cells from blood. The receptor was derived from a woman aged 25 to 39 with type 1 diabetes. The J gene is TRBJ2-5, the V gene TRBV6-5; weak D call: TRBD2 (5 bases). The DNA of the CDR3 is TGTGCCACCAGGAGGTCAGAAGAGACCCAGTACTTC. This encodes CATRRSEETQYF.